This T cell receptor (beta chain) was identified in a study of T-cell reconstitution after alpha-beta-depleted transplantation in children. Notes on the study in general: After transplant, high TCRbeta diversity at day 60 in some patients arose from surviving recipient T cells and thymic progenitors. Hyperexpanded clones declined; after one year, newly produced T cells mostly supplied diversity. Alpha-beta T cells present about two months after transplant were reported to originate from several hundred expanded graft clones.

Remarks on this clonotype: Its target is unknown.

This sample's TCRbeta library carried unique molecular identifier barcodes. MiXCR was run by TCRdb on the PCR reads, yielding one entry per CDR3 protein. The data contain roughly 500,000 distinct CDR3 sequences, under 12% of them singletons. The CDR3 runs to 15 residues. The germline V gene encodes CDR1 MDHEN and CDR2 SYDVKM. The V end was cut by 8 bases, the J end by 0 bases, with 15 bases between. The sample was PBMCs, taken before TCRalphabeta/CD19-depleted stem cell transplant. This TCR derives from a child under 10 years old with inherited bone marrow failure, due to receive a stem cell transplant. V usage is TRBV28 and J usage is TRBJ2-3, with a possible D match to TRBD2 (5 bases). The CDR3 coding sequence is TGTGCCAGCCTGCGGGCCACTACTAGCACAGATACGCAGTATTTT. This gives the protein CASLRATTSTDTQYF.